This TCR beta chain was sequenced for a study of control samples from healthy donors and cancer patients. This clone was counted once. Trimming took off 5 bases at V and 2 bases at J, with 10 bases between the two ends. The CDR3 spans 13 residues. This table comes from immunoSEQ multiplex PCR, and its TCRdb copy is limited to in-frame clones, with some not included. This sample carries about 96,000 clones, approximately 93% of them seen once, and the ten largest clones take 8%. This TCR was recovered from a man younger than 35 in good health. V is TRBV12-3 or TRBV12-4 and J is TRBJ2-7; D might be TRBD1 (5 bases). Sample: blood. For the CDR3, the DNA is TGTGCCAGCAGTGTACAGGAAACCTACGAGCAGTACTTC. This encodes CASSVQETYEQYF.